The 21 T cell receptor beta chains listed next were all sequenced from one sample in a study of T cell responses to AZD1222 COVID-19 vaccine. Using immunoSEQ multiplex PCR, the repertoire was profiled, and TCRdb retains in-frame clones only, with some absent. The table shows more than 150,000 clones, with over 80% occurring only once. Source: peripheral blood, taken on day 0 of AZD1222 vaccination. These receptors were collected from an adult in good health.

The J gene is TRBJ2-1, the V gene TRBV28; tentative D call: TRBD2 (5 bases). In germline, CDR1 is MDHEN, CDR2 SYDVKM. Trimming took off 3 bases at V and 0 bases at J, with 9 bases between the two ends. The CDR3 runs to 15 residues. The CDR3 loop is CASSFGISSYNEQFF. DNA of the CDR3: TGTGCCAGCAGTTTCGGGATAAGCTCCTACAATGAGCAGTTCTTC. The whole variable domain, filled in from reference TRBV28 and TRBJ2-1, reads DVKVTQSSRYLVKRTGEKVFLECVQDMDHENMFWYRQDPGLGLRLIYFSYDVKMKEKGDIPEGYSVSREKKERFSLILESASTNQTSMYLCASSFGISSYNEQFFGPGTRLTVL.

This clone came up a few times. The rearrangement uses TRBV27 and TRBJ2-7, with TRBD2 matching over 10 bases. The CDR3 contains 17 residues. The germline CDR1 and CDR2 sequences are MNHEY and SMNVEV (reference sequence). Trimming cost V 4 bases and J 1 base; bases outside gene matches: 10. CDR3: CASSSTPRTSGSYEQYF. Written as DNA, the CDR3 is TGTGCCAGCAGTTCGACCCCCCGGACTAGCGGTTCCTACGAGCAGTACTTC.

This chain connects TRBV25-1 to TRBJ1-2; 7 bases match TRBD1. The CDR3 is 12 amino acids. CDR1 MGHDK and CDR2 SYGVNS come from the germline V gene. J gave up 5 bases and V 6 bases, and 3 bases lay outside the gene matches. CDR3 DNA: TGTGCCAGCAGACAGGGGTGGTATGGCTACACCTTC. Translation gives CASRQGWYGYTF.

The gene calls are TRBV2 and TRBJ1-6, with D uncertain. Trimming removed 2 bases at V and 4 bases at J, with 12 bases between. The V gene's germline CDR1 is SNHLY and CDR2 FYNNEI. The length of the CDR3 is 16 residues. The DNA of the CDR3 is TGTGCCAGCAGTGAACCGAAAGGACTTTATAATTCACCCCTCCACTTT. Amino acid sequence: CASSEPKGLYNSPLHF.

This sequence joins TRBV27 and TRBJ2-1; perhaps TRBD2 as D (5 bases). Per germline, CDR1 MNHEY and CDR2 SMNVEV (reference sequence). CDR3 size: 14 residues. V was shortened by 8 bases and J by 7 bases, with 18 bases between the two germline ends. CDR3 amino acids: CASLTSGLPNEQFF. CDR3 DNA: TGTGCCAGCTTGACCTCGGGGTTGCCGAATGAGCAGTTCTTC.

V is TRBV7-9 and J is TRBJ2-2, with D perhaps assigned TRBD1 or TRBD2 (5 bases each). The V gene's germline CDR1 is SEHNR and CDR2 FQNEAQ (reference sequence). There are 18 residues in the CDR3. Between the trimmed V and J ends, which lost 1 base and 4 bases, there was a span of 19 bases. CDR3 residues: CASSLDSHPRDGTGELFF. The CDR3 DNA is TGTGCCAGCAGCTTAGATTCTCACCCCAGGGACGGCACCGGGGAGCTGTTTTTT.

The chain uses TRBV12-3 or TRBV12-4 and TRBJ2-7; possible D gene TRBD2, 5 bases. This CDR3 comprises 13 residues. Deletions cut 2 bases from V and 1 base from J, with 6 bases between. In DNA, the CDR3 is TGTGCCAGCAGTTTACGGGGTTCCTACGAGCAGTACTTC. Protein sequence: CASSLRGSYEQYF.

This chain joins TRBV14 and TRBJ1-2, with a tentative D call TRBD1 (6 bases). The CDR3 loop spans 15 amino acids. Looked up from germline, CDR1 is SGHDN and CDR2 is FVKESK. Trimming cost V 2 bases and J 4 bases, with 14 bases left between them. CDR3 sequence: CASSQSRGLGYGYTF. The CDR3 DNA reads TGTGCCAGCAGCCAATCCCGGGGGCTCGGCTATGGCTACACCTTC.

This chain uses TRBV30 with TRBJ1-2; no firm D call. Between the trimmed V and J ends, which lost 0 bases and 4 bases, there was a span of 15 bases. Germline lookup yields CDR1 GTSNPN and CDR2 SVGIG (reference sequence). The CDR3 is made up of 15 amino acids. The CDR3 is CAWSVMGYILYGYTF. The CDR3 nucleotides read TGTGCCTGGAGTGTAATGGGGTATATACTCTATGGCTACACCTTC.

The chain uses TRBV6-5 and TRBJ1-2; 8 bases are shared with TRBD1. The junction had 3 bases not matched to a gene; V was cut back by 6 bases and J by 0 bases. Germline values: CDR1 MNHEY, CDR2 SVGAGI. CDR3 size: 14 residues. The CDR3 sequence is CASRNRGTNYGYTF. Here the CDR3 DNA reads TGTGCCAGCAGAAACAGGGGGACTAACTATGGCTACACCTTC.

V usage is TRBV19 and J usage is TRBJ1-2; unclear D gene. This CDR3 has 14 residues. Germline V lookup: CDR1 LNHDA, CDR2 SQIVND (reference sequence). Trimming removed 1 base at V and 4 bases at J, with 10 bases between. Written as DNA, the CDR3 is TGTGCCAGTAGTATAGGGGGTCTCGGCTATGGCTACACCTTC. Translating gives CASSIGGLGYGYTF. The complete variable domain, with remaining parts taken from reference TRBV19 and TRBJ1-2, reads DGGITQSPKYLFRKEGQNVTLSCEQNLNHDAMYWYRQDPGQGLRLIYYSQIVNDFQKGDIAEGYSVSREKKESFPLTVTSAQKNPTAFYLCASSIGGLGYGYTFGSGTRLTVV.

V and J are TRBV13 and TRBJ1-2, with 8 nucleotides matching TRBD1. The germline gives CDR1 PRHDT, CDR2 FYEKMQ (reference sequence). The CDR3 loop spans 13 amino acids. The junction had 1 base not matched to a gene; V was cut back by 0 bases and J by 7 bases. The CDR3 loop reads CASSLGRGPGYTF. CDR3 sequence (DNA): TGTGCCAGCAGCTTAGGCAGGGGGCCTGGCTACACCTTC.

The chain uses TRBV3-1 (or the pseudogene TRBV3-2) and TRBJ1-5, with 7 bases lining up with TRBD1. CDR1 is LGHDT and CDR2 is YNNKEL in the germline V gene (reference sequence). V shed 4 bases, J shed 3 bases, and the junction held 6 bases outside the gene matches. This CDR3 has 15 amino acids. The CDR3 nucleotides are TGTGCCAGCAGCCTATCGACAGGGAACAATCAGCCCCAGCATTTT. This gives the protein CASSLSTGNNQPQHF.

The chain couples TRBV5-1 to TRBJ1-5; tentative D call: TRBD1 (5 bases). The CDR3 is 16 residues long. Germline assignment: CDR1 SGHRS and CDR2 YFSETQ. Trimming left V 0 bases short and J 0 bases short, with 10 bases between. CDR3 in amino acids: CASSLGDGYSNQPQHF. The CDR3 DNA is TGCGCCAGCAGCTTGGGGGACGGATATAGCAATCAGCCCCAGCATTTT.

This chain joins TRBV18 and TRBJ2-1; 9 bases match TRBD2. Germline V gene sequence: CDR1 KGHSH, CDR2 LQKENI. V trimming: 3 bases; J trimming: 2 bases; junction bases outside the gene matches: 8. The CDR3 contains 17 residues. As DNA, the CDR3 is TGTGCCAGCTCACCCCTAGCGGGGTCCATTACCTACAATGAGCAGTTCTTC. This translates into CASSPLAGSITYNEQFF.

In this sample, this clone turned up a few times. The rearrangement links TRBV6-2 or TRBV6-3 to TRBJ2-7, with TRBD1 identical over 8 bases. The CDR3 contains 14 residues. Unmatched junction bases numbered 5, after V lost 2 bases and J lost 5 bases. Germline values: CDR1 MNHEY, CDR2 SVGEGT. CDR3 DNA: TGTGCCAGCAGTTACCCAGGCAGGGGGCACGAGCAGTACTTC. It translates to CASSYPGRGHEQYF.

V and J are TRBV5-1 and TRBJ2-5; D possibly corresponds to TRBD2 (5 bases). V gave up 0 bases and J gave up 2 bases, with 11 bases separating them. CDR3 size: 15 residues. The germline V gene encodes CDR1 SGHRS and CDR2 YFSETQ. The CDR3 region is CASSLGRSGQETQYF. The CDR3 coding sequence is TGCGCCAGCAGCTTGGGACGCTCGGGACAAGAGACCCAGTACTTC.

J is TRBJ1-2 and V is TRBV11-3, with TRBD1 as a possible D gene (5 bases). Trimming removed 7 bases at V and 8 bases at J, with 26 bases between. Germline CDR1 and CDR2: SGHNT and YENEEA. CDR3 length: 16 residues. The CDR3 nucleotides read TGTGCCAGCATCATTTGGCGAGGGCGGGCTTCAGGGGGCTACACCTTC. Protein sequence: CASIIWRGRASGGYTF.

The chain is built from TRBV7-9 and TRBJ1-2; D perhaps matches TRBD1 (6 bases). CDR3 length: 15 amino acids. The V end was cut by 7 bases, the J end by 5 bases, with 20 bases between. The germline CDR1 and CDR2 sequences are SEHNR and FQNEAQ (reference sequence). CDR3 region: CASIIPLRGAYGYTF. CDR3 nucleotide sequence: TGTGCCAGCATCATCCCTTTACGGGGGGCGTATGGCTACACCTTC.

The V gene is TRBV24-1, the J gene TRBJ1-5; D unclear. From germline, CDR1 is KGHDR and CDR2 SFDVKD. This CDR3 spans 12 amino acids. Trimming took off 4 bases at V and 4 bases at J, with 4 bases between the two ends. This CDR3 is CATSDPNQPQHF. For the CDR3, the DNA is TGTGCCACCAGTGACCCGAATCAGCCCCAGCATTTT.

The CDR3 loop reads CASSSDTKNIQYF. The CDR3, as DNA: TGTGCCAGCTCATCGGATACCAAAAACATTCAGTACTTC. The gene calls are TRBV18 and TRBJ2-4; unclear D gene. Germline lookup yields CDR1 KGHSH and CDR2 LQKENI. There are 13 residues in the CDR3. Trimming took off 5 bases at V and 2 bases at J, with 7 bases between the two ends.